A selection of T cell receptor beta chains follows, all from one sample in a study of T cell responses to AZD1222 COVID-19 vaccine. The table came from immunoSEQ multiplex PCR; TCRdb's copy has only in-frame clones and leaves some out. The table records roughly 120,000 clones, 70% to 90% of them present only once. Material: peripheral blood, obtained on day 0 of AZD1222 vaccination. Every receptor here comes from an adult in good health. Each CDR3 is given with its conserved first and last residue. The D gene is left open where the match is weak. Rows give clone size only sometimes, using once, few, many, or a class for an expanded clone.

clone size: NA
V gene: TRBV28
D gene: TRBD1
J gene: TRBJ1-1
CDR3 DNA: TGTGCCAGCAGTTTACAGGGGGCGAACACTGAAGCTTTCTTT
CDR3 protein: CASSLQGANTEAFF

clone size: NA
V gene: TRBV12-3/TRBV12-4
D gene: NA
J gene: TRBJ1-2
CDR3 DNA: TGTGCCAGCAGTCCCCTTTCGAGAGATGGCTACACCTTC
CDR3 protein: CASSPLSRDGYTF

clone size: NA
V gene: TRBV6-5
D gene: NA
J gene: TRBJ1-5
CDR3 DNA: TGTGCCAGCGGCACAGCGAGCAATCAGCCCCAGCATTTT
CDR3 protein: CASGTASNQPQHF

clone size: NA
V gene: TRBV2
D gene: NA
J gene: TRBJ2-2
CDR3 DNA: TGTGCCAGCAGACAGACAGACATCGGGGAGCTGTTTTTT
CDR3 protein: CASRQTDIGELFF

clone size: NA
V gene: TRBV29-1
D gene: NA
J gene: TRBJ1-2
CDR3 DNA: TGCAGCGTTGAGGACAGAAACTATGGCTACACCTTC
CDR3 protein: CSVEDRNYGYTF

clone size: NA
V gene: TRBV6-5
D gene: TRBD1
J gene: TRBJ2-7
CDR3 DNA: TGTGCCAGCAGCCGGACAGGGCCCTACGAGCAGTACTTC
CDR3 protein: CASSRTGPYEQYF

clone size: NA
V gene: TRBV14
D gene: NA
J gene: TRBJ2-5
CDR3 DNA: TGTGCCAGCAGCCCTCGACTATTCCAAGAGACCCAGTACTTC
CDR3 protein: CASSPRLFQETQYF

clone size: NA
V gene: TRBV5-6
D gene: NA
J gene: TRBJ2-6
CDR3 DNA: TGTGCCAGCAGCTTAAACACAGGGTCAGGGGCCAACGTCCTGACTTTC
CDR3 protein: CASSLNTGSGANVLTF

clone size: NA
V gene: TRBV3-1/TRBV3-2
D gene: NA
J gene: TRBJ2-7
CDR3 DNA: TGTGCCAGCAGCCAAGATGGGAGCCCACGGTTC
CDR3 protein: CASSQDGSPRF

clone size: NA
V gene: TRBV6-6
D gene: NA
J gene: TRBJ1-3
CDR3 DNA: TGTGCCAGCAGTTACTCGTTCGGCAACACCATATATTTT
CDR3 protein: CASSYSFGNTIYF

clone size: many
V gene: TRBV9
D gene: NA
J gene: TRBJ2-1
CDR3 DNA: TGTGCCAGCAACGCATACAGCACGAGCTCCTACAATGAGCAGTTCTTC
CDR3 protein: CASNAYSTSSYNEQFF

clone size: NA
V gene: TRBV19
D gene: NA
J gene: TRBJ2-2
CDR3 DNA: TGTGCCAGTAGGTCGCAGGGGCCCGCGAACACCGGGGAGCTGTTTTTT
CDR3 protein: CASRSQGPANTGELFF

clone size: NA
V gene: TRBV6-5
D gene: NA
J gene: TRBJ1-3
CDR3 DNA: TGTGCCAGCTACCCAAAGAGTACGGGAAACACCATATATTTT
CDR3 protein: CASYPKSTGNTIYF

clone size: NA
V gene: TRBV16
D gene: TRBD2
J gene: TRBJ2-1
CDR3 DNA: TGTGCCAGCAGCCAACCTAGCGGGGGCCCCGGAGAGAATGAGCAGTTCTTC
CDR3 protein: CASSQPSGGPGENEQFF

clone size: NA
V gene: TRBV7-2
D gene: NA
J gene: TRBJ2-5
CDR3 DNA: TGTGCCAGCAGCTTAGCGCGAGGAGGGGGGAGAGAGACCCAGTACTTC
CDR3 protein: CASSLARGGGRETQYF

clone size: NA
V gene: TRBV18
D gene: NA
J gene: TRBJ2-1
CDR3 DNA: TGTGCCAGCTCACCTTCGGCGACCGACCCGGATGAGCAGTTCTTC
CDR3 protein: CASSPSATDPDEQFF

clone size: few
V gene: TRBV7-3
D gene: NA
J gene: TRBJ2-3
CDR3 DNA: TGTGCCAGCAGCCCCGGGACTCCGTACACAGATACGCAGTATTTT
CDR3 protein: CASSPGTPYTDTQYF

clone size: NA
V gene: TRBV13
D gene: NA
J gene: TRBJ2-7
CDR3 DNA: TGTGCCAGCAGCTTAGGCACGACCTCCTACGAGCAGTACTTC
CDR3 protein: CASSLGTTSYEQYF

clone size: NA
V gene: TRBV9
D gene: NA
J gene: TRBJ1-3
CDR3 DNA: TGTGCCAGCAGCGTATTGGCCGGAATCTCTGGAAACACCATATATTTT
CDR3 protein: CASSVLAGISGNTIYF

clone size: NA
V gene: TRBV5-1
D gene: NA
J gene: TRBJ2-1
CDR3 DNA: TGCGCCAGCAGCGGGGCGGCGAGCTCCTACAATGAGCAGTTCTTC
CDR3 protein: CASSGAASSYNEQFF

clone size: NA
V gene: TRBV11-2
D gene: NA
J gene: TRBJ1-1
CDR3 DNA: TGTGCCAGCAGCGTTACAGAGAACACTGAAGCTTTCTTT
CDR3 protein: CASSVTENTEAFF

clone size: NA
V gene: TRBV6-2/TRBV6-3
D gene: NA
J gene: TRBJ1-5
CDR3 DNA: TGTGCCAGCAGTTACGCGCCGAGCAGGGTGAATCAGCCCCAGCATTTT
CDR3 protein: CASSYAPSRVNQPQHF

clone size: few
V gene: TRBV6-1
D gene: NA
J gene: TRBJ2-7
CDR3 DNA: TGTGCCAGCAGTGATGGACCGGCCTCCTACGAGCAGTACTTC
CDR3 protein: CASSDGPASYEQYF

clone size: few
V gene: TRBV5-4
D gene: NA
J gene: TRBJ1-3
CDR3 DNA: TGTGCCAGCAGCCCTGGCGATGGAAACACCATATATTTT
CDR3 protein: CASSPGDGNTIYF

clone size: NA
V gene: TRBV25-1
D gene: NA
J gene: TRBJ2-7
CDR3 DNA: TGTGCCACCGGGGAGGGGGCCTACGAGCAGTACTTC
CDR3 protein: CATGEGAYEQYF

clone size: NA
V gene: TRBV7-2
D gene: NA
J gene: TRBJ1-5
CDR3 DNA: TGTGCCAGCAGCCACCGGGGGGGGTACAATCAGCCCCAGCATTTT
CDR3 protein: CASSHRGGYNQPQHF

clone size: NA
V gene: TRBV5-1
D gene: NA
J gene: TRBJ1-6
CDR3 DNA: TGCGCCAGCAGCCGACCAGGGGAAACGGGAAATTCACCCCTCCACTTT
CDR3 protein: CASSRPGETGNSPLHF

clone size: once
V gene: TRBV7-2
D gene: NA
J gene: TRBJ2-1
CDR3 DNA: TGTGCCAGCAGCTTAGATGGCCCTGGGTCCGGGGACCATGAGCAGTTCTTC
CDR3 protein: CASSLDGPGSGDHEQFF

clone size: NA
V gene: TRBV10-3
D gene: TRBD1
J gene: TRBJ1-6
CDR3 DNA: TGTGCCACCGGACAGGTTTTTTCACCCCTCCACTTT
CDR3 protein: CATGQVFSPLHF

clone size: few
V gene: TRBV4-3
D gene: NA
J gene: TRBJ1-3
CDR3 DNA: TGCGCCAGCAGCCAGGGGGCTTCAGGAAACACCATATATTTT
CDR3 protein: CASSQGASGNTIYF

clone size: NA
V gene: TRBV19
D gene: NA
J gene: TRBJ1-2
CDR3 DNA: TGTGCCAGTAGTATCAATCGGGTAGACCGAGTCTCTAACTATGGCTACACCTTC
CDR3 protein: CASSINRVDRVSNYGYTF

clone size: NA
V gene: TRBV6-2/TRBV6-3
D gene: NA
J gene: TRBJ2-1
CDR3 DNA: TGTGCCAGCAGTAGTGGGGAATACAATGAGCAGTTCTTC
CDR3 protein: CASSSGEYNEQFF

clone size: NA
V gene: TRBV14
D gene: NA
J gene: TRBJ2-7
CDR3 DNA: TGTGCCAGCAGCAGACAGGCCAGAGTCGAGCAGTACTTC
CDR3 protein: CASSRQARVEQYF

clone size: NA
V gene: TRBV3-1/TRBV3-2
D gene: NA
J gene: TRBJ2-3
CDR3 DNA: TGTGCCAGCAGCCAGTCCAAGGGGGGAGCAGATACGCAGTATTTT
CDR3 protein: CASSQSKGGADTQYF

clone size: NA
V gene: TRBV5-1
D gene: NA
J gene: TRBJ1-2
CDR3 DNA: TGCGCCAGCAGCTTGGGGCAGATTTATGGCTACACCTTC
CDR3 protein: CASSLGQIYGYTF

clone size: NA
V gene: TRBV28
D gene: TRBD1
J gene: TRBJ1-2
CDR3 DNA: TGTGCCAGCAGCACATGGAAGACAGGGGGCATAAACTATGGCTACACCTTC
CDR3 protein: CASSTWKTGGINYGYTF

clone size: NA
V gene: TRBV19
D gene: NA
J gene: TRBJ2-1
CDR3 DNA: TGTGCCAGTAGTATCCAGGGAAACTCCTACAATGAGCAGTTCTTC
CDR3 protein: CASSIQGNSYNEQFF

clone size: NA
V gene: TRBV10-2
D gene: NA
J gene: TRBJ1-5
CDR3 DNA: TGCGCCAGCAGTGCGGAGAATCAGCCCCAGCATTTT
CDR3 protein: CASSAENQPQHF

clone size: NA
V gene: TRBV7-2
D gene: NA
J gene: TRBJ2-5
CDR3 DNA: TGTGCCAGCAGCTGGGCAGGGGCCCAAGAGACCCAGTACTTC
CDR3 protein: CASSWAGAQETQYF

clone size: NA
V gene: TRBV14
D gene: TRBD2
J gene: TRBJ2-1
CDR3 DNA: TGTGCCAGCAGCCTCCCCTTGACTAGCGGGGGGAATGAGCAGTTCTTC
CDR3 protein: CASSLPLTSGGNEQFF

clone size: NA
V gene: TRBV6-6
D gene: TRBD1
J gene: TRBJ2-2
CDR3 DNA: TGTGCCAGCACAAGACAGGGGAACACCGGGGAGCTGTTTTTT
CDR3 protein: CASTRQGNTGELFF

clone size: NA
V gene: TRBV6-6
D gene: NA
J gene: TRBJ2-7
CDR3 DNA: TGTGCCAGCAGTTACTCGACTTGGTGGGAGCAGTACTTC
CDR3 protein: CASSYSTWWEQYF

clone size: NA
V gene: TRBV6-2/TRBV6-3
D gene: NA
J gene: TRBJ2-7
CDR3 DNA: TGTGCCAGCAGTTACTCATTGAGTTCCTACGAGCAGTACTTC
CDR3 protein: CASSYSLSSYEQYF

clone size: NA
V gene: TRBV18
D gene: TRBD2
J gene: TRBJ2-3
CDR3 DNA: TGTGCCAGCTTTAACCCGGGGACTAGCGCCCGACTGAGCACAGATACGCAGTATTTT
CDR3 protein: CASFNPGTSARLSTDTQYF

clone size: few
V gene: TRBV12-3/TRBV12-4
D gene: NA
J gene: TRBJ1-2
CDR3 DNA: TGTGCCAGCAACCTCTCGGGTGGCTACACCTTC
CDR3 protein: CASNLSGGYTF

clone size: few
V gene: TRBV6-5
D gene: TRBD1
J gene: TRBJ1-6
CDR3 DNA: TGTGCCAGCAGAGGGACAGTTAATTCACCCCTCCACTTT
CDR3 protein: CASRGTVNSPLHF

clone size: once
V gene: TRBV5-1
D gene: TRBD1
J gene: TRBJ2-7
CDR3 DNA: TGCGCCAGCAGCACAACAGGGGACGAGCAGTACTTC
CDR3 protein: CASSTTGDEQYF

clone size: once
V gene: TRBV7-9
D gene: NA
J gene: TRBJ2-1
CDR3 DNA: TGTGCCAGCAGCTTAGCTCAGGGTAGCTACAATGAGCAGTTCTTC
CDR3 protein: CASSLAQGSYNEQFF

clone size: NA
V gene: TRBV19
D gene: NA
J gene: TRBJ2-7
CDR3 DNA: TGTGCCAGTAGTATAGGGGCGGGCGAGCAGTACTTC
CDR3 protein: CASSIGAGEQYF

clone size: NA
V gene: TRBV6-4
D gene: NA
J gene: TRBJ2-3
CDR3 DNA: TGTGCCAGCAGTGACTCAATCCTGGGCAGCACAGATACGCAGTATTTT
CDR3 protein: CASSDSILGSTDTQYF

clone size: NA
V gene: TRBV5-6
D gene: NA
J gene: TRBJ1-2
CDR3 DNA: TGTGCCAGCAGCTTTGGGGGCGGCGCGGCTAACTATGGCTACACCTTC
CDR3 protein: CASSFGGGAANYGYTF

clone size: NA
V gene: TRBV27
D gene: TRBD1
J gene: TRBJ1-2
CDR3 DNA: TGTGCCAGCAGTTTATCCGGGACAGGGGGTATTGGCTACACCTTC
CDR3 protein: CASSLSGTGGIGYTF